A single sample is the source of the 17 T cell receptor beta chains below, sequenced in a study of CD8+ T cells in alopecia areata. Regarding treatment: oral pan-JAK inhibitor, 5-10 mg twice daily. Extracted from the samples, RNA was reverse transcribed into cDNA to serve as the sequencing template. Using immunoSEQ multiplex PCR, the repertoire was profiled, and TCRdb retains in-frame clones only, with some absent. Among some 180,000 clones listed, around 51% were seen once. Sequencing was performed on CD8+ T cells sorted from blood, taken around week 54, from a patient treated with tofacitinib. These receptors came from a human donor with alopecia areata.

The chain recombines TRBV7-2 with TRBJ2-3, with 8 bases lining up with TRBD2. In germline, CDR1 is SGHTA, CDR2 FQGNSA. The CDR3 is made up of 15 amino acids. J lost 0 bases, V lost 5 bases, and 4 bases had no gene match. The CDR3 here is CASSPTSVSTDTQYF. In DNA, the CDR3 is TGTGCCAGCAGCCCGACTAGCGTTAGCACAGATACGCAGTATTTT. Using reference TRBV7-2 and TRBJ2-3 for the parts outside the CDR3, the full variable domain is GAGVSQSPSNKVTEKGKDVELRCDPISGHTALYWYRQSLGQGLEFLIYFQGNSAPDKSGLPSDRFSAERTGGSVSTLTIQRTQQEDSAVYLCASSPTSVSTDTQYFGPGTRLTVL.

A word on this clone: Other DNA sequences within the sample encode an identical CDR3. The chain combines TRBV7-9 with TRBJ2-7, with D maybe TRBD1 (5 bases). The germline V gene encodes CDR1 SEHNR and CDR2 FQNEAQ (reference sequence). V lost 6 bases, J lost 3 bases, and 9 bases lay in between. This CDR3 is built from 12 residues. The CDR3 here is CASSPGHYEQYF. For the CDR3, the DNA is TGTGCCAGCAGTCCCGGACACTACGAGCAGTACTTC.

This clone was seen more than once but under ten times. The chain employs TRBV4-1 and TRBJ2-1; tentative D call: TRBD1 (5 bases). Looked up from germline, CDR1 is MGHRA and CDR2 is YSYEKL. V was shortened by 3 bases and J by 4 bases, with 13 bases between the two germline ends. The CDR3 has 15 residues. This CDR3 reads CASSHRQGSYNEQFF. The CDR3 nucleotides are TGCGCCAGCAGCCACCGCCAGGGTTCGTACAATGAGCAGTTCTTC.

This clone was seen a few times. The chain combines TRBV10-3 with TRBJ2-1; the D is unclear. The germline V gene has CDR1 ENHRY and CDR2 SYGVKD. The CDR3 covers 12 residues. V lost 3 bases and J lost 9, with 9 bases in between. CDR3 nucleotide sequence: TGTGCCATCAGTGAAGTTCACGTTGAGCAGTTCTTC. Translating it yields CAISEVHVEQFF.

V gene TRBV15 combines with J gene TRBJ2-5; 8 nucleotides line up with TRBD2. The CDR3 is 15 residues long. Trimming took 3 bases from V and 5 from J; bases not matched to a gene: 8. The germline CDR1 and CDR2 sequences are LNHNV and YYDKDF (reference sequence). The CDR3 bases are TGTGCCACCAGCAGCCATCGGGGGGGAGGTGAGACCCAGTACTTC. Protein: CATSSHRGGGETQYF. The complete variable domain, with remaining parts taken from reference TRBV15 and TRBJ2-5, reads DAMVIQNPRYQVTQFGKPVTLSCSQTLNHNVMYWYQQKSSQAPKLLFHYYDKDFNNEADTPDNFQSRRPNTSFCFLDIRSPGLGDTAMYLCATSSHRGGGETQYFGPGTRLLVL.

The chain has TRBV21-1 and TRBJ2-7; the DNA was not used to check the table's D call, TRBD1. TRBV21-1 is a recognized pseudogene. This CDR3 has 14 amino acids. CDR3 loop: CASSRRHDPYEQYF. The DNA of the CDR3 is TGTGCCAGCAGCCGGCGACACGACCCTTACGAGCAGTACTTC.

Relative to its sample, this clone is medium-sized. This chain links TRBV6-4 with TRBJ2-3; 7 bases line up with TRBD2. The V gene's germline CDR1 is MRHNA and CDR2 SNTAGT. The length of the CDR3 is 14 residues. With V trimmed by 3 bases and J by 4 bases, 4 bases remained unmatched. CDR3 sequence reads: CASSERGEADTQYF. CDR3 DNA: TGTGCCAGCAGTGAACGGGGGGAGGCAGATACGCAGTATTTT.

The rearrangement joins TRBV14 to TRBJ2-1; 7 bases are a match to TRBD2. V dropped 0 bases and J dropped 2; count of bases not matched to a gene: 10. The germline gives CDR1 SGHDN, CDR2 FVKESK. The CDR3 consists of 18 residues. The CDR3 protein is CASSQDPPLARAYNEQFF. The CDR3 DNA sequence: TGTGCCAGCAGCCAAGATCCCCCACTAGCGCGGGCCTACAATGAGCAGTTCTTC.

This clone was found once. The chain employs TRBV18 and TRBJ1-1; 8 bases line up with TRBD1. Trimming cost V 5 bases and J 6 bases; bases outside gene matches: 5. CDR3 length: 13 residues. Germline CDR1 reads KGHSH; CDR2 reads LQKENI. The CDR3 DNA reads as TGTGCCAGCTCAACCCGGACAGGGCCTGAAGCTTTCTTT. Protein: CASSTRTGPEAFF.

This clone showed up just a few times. The CDR3 DNA reads as TGCGCCAGCAGTCAAGATCCGCTTCCGCCCAGCTCCTACGAGCAGTACTTC. Its protein product is CASSQDPLPPSSYEQYF. The gene calls are TRBV23-1 and TRBJ2-7; D is ambiguous. TRBV23-1 is reported as an ORF; its role is uncertain. V was clipped by 2 bases and J by 0 bases, with 17 bases between them. The CDR3 length is 17 residues.

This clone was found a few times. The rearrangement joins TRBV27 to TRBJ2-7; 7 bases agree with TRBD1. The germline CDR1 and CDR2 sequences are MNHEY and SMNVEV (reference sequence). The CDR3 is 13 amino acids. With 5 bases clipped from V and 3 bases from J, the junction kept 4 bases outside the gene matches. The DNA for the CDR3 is TGTGCCAGCAGTGCTGGGACAGTCTACGAGCAGTACTTC. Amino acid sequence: CASSAGTVYEQYF.

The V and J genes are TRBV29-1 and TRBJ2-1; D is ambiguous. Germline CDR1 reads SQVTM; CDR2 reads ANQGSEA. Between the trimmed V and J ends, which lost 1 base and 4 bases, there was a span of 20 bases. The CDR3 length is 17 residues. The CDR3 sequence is CSVEGALALGGYNEQFF. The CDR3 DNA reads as TGCAGCGTTGAAGGGGCATTGGCCCTGGGCGGTTACAATGAGCAGTTCTTC.

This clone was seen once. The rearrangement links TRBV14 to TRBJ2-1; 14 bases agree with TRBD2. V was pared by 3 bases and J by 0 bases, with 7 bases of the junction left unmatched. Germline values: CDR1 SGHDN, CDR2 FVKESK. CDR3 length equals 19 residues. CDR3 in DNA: TGTGCCAGCAGCCAGGAGGGGACTAGCGGGGGACCCTCCTACAATGAGCAGTTCTTC. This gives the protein CASSQEGTSGGPSYNEQFF. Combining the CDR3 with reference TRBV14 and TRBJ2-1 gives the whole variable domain EAGVTQFPSHSVIEKGQTVTLRCDPISGHDNLYWYRRVMGKEIKFLLHFVKESKQDESGMPNNRFLAERTGGTYSTLKVQPAELEDSGVYFCASSQEGTSGGPSYNEQFFGPGTRLTVL.

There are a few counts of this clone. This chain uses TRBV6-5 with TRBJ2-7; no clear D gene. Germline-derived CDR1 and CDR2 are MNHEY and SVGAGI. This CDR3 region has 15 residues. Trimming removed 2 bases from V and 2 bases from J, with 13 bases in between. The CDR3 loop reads CASSYPAEGTYEQYF. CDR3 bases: TGTGCCAGCAGTTACCCCGCAGAAGGGACCTACGAGCAGTACTTC.

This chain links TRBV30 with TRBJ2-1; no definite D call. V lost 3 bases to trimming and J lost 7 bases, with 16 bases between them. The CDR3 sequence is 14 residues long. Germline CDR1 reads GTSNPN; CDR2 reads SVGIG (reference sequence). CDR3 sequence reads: CAWSLPWATNEQFF. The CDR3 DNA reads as TGTGCCTGGAGCCTCCCCTGGGCGACTAATGAGCAGTTCTTC.

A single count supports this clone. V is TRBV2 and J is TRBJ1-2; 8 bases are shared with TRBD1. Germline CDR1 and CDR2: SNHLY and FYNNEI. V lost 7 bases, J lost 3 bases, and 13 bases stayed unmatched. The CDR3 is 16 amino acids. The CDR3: CASIETLGQGDYGYTF. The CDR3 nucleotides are TGTGCCAGCATAGAAACCCTCGGACAGGGAGACTATGGCTACACCTTC.

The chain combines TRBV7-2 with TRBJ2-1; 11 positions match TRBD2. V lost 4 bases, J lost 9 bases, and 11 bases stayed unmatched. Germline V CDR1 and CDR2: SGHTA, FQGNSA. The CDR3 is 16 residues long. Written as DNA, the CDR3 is TGTGCCAGCAGCTCGACTAGCGGGGAACTTACAAGTGAGCAGTTCTTC. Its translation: CASSSTSGELTSEQFF.